A single sample gave rise to the 8 T cell receptor beta chains below, sequenced in a study of cytomegalovirus exposure and HLA in healthy donors. The primer mix had 60 Vbeta and 13 Jbeta primers. The repertoire was sequenced with immunoSEQ multiplex PCR; TCRdb's copy has only in-frame clones and lacks some. The data contain under 200,000 clones, roughly 88% of them singletons. The sample was PBMCs. The receptors come from a man aged 45-65 years in good health and CMV-seropositive.

The chain is built from TRBV18 and TRBJ2-2; 9 nucleotides line up with TRBD1. CDR1 and CDR2 (germline): KGHSH, LQKENI. With 6 bases clipped from V and 4 bases from J, the junction kept 6 bases outside the gene matches. This CDR3 spans 15 amino acids. CDR3 in amino acids: CASSPGTGPTGELFF. CDR3 DNA sequence: TGTGCCAGCTCTCCCGGGACAGGGCCCACCGGGGAGCTGTTTTTT.

V gene TRBV6-1 combines with J gene TRBJ2-2; perhaps TRBD1 as D (5 bases). The CDR3 sequence is 14 residues long. CDR1 is MNHNS, CDR2 SASEGT, per germline. V lost 7 bases to trimming and J lost 1 base, with 10 bases between them. In DNA, the CDR3 is TGTGCCAGCATGATGACAGAGAACACCGGGGAGCTGTTTTTT. Its protein product is CASMMTENTGELFF.

The chain is built from TRBV7-3 and TRBJ1-6; no clear D gene. The V gene lost 5 bases and the J gene lost 2 bases, with 4 bases spanning the gap. The CDR3 loop spans 13 amino acids. Germline CDR1 SGHTA, CDR2 FQGTGA. This CDR3 is CASSTTYNSPLHF. Written as DNA, the CDR3 is TGTGCCAGCAGCACTACCTATAATTCACCCCTCCACTTT.

This clone was recorded once. The J gene is TRBJ1-6, the V gene TRBV5-1; D may be TRBD1 (6 bases). The CDR3 spans 14 residues. The ends were cut back, 1 base at V and 9 bases at J, with 11 bases in the middle. Looked up from germline, CDR1 is SGHRS and CDR2 is YFSETQ. The CDR3 loop is CASSLSDSRSPLHF. CDR3 coding DNA: TGCGCCAGCAGCTTGTCGGACAGTCGTTCACCCCTCCACTTT.

The chain recombines TRBV30 with TRBJ2-3; 11 positions agree with TRBD2. Trimming cost V 1 base and J 10 bases; bases outside gene matches: 10. In germline, CDR1 is GTSNPN, CDR2 SVGIG (reference sequence). The CDR3 loop spans 15 amino acids. This chain's CDR3 is CAWSDTSGGRVSQYF. Written as DNA, the CDR3 is TGTGCCTGGAGTGACACTAGCGGGGGCCGGGTATCGCAGTATTTT.

This chain links TRBV29-1 with TRBJ2-2; 10 bases line up with TRBD1. The CDR3 totals 14 residues. V was pared by 6 bases and J by 3 bases, with 4 bases of the junction left unmatched. Germline V gene sequence: CDR1 SQVTM, CDR2 ANQGSEA. CDR3 amino acids: CSVGQGPDTGELFF. The CDR3 coding sequence is TGCAGCGTGGGACAGGGGCCCGACACCGGGGAGCTGTTTTTT.

Only one count was recorded for this clone. The chain has TRBV5-1 and TRBJ2-1; TRBD2 matches at 9 bases. Germline CDR1 reads SGHRS; CDR2 reads YFSETQ. Trimming removed 5 bases from V and 4 bases from J; junction bases left unmatched: 13. The CDR3 has 17 amino acids. The CDR3 DNA reads TGCGCCAGCAGTCCCGACGTGACTAGCGGTTCGTACAATGAGCAGTTCTTC. It is translated as CASSPDVTSGSYNEQFF.

This rearrangement joins TRBV7-9 to TRBJ2-7, with D hard to call. Germline V gene sequence: CDR1 SEHNR, CDR2 FQNEAQ (reference sequence). Trimming removed 0 bases from V and 6 bases from J, with 9 bases in between. The CDR3 sequence is 13 residues long. The DNA of the CDR3 is TGTGCCAGCAGCTTAGCGATACAAGTCGAGCAGTACTTC. This translates into CASSLAIQVEQYF.